The T cell receptor beta chain described here comes from a study of cytomegalovirus exposure and HLA in healthy donors. With 60 Vbeta and 13 Jbeta primers, the PCR was carried out. Assay used: immunoSEQ multiplex PCR; TCRdb lists only in-frame clones, some missing. The sample has around 100,000 clones; 76% are singletons. V was clipped by 7 bases and J by 4 bases; unmatched bases: 8. Germline loops: CDR1 SQVTM, CDR2 ANQGSEA. The CDR3 covers 13 residues. The source of this sequence is a man between 40 and 49 years old in good health and CMV-seronegative. The V call is TRBV29-1, the J call TRBJ1-1, with 8 bases aligning to TRBD1. The material sequenced was PBMCs. CDR3 sequence (DNA): TGCAGCGCCCATGGACAGGGTGGCACTGAAGCTTTCTTT. Translating it yields CSAHGQGGTEAFF.